One and the same sample provided the 22 T cell receptor beta chains below, sequenced in a study of blood T cell repertoires in COVID-19. Produced via immunoSEQ multiplex PCR; TCRdb's table is partial and in-frame only. The repertoire consists of about 140,000 clones, with approximately 85% occurring once and the leading ten covering around 2.9%. What was sequenced was peripheral blood. The receptor source for this set is a man aged 50 or older with acute or convalescent COVID-19.

This sequence joins TRBV29-1 and TRBJ2-7, with D maybe TRBD1 (6 bases). The CDR3 has 13 residues. Trimming took 1 base from V and 2 from J, leaving 9 bases between them. Per the germline V gene, CDR1 is SQVTM and CDR2 is ANQGSEA. DNA for the CDR3: TGCAGCGTTGAAGTGGGGGACACCTACGAGCAGTACTTC. Amino acid sequence: CSVEVGDTYEQYF.

Here the CDR3 DNA reads TGTGCCAGCAGCCAGCGTCAGGACAGGGGGCTTTATTCACCCCTCCACTTT. It codes for CASSQRQDRGLYSPLHF. The V gene is TRBV5-4, the J gene TRBJ1-6; TRBD1 agrees at 11 bases. Per germline, CDR1 SGHNT and CDR2 YYREEE (reference sequence). J was trimmed by 8 bases and V by 4 bases; bases with no gene match: 11. The CDR3 runs 17 residues.

The chain couples TRBV7-3 to TRBJ2-7; 7 nucleotides agree with TRBD1. The CDR3 is made up of 13 amino acids. V shed 6 bases, J shed 3 bases, and the junction held 5 bases outside the gene matches. Germline loops: CDR1 SGHTA, CDR2 FQGTGA. The CDR3 DNA follows: TGTGCCAGCAGTTACAGGGGTGACTACGAGCAGTACTTC. It codes for CASSYRGDYEQYF.

The J gene is TRBJ2-7, the V gene TRBV29-1; D uncertain. The length of the CDR3 is 12 residues. Germline V CDR1 and CDR2: SQVTM, ANQGSEA. The V end was cut by 4 bases, the J end by 3 bases, with 10 bases between. CDR3 residues: CSVVFGSYEQYF. Here the CDR3 DNA reads TGCAGCGTTGTTTTTGGCAGCTACGAGCAGTACTTC.

The chain employs TRBV2 and TRBJ2-3, with 8 bases matching TRBD1. CDR3 length: 18 residues. Losses at the gene ends were 6 bases for V and 0 bases for J; bases not matched to a gene: 14. Germline V gives CDR1 SNHLY, CDR2 FYNNEI. As DNA, the CDR3 is TGTGCCAGCAGGAGGTGGACAGGGAGTGGGGCTAGCACAGATACGCAGTATTTT. Its translation is CASRRWTGSGASTDTQYF.

This clone showed up just once. The chain couples TRBV24-1 to TRBJ2-7, with D possibly being TRBD2 (6 bases). V was shortened by 5 bases and J by 4 bases, with 11 bases between the two germline ends. Germline lookup yields CDR1 KGHDR and CDR2 SFDVKD. The CDR3 contains 13 residues. The CDR3: CATSGSGAYEQYF. CDR3 coding DNA: TGTGCCACCAGTGGTAGCGGCGCGTACGAGCAGTACTTC.

The rearrangement joins TRBV7-9 to TRBJ2-7; D is uncertain. Trimming pared 4 bases from V and 2 bases from J, leaving 21 bases between. Germline loops: CDR1 SEHNR, CDR2 FQNEAQ (reference sequence). The CDR3 totals 17 residues. The CDR3 spells CASSSARIARITYEQYF. For the CDR3, the DNA is TGTGCCAGCAGCTCTGCCCGGATAGCACGTATTACCTACGAGCAGTACTTC.

This chain links TRBV30 with TRBJ2-4; 8 bases align to TRBD1. Unmatched junction bases numbered 13, after V lost 3 bases and J lost 0 bases. Germline V lookup: CDR1 GTSNPN, CDR2 SVGIG (reference sequence). The CDR3 extends over 18 amino acids. DNA for the CDR3: TGTGCCTGGAGCGACAGGGGTCGCTTTACAGTAGCCAAAAACATTCAGTACTTC. Its protein product is CAWSDRGRFTVAKNIQYF.

The rearrangement links TRBV12-5 to TRBJ1-1; the D is unclear. Germline loops: CDR1 LGHNT, CDR2 FRNRAP. Trimming took off 2 bases at V and 10 bases at J, with 8 bases between the two ends. The CDR3 is 11 amino acids. The CDR3 DNA follows: TGTGCTAGTGGTTTGAGTGCGGTAGCTTTCTTT. Its translation is CASGLSAVAFF.

This clone was seen only a few times. The V call is TRBV7-6, the J call TRBJ2-1, with no clear D. Per the germline V gene, CDR1 is SGHVS and CDR2 is FNYEAQ. V dropped 3 bases and J dropped 9 bases, with 9 bases sitting between them. The CDR3 covers 12 residues. CDR3 coding DNA: TGTGCCAGCAGCTTGAGCGCTGGTGAGCAGTTCTTC. Translation: CASSLSAGEQFF.

This chain connects TRBV18 to TRBJ2-3; 9 nucleotides match TRBD1. V was clipped by 4 bases and J by 6 bases; unmatched bases: 8. The CDR3 sequence is 15 residues long. Germline-derived CDR1 and CDR2 are KGHSH and LQKENI. CDR3 sequence (DNA): TGTGCCAGCTCACAGCCGGACAGGGGAACGGATACGCAGTATTTT. This translates into CASSQPDRGTDTQYF.

This clone was found a few times. The chain carries TRBV10-3 and TRBJ1-2, with D unclear. The germline V gene encodes CDR1 ENHRY and CDR2 SYGVKD. V was pared by 2 bases and J by 5 bases, with 15 bases between. There are 15 residues in the CDR3. The CDR3: CAISEAPHSRYGYTF. The CDR3 region has the DNA TGTGCCATCAGTGAGGCCCCACACTCGAGGTATGGCTACACCTTC.

The rearrangement uses TRBV5-6 and TRBJ2-2; a possible D gene is TRBD2 (6 bases). The CDR3 loop spans 15 amino acids. V lost 2 bases, J lost 5 bases, and 13 bases lay in between. Germline loops: CDR1 SGHDT, CDR2 YYEEEE. DNA for the CDR3: TGTGCCAGCAGCTTCGCCGGGACTCCTACCGGGGAGCTGTTTTTT. It codes for CASSFAGTPTGELFF.

The chain combines TRBV24-1 with TRBJ2-7; TRBD2 aligns across 7 bases. With 4 bases clipped from V and 0 bases from J, the junction kept 5 bases outside the gene matches. The germline V gene has CDR1 KGHDR and CDR2 SFDVKD. The CDR3 length is 15 residues. The CDR3 DNA reads TGTGCCACCAGTGACGCTACTAGCGCCTCCTACGAGCAGTACTTC. It yields the protein CATSDATSASYEQYF.

This sequence joins TRBV6-5 and TRBJ2-7, with TRBD1 matching 9 bases. The CDR3 covers 15 residues. Germline CDR1 and CDR2: MNHEY and SVGAGI. V lost 8 bases to trimming and J lost 4 bases; unmatched junction nucleotides: 12. The chain's CDR3 is CASSRQQGAGYEQYF. DNA for the CDR3: TGTGCCAGCTCTCGCCAACAGGGGGCAGGGTACGAGCAGTACTTC.

V and J are TRBV6-5 and TRBJ1-6, with TRBD1 matching over 8 bases. Unmatched junction bases numbered 6, after V lost 6 bases and J lost 8 bases. The CDR3 has 14 amino acids. The germline CDR1 and CDR2 sequences are MNHEY and SVGAGI. The CDR3 bases are TGTGCCAGCAGCCGACAGGGGCTGGATTCACCCCTCCACTTT. Translated: CASSRQGLDSPLHF.

The gene calls are TRBV11-2 and TRBJ2-5; perhaps TRBD2 as D (5 bases). V was clipped by 7 bases and J by 5 bases, with 17 bases between them. Germline V lookup: CDR1 SGHAT, CDR2 FQNNGV. This CDR3 is built from 14 residues. CDR3 region: CASTSGLIFETQYF. CDR3 DNA sequence: TGTGCCAGCACCTCGGGGTTGATCTTCGAGACCCAGTACTTC.

This chain joins TRBV11-3 and TRBJ2-2, with 7 bases aligning to TRBD2. The CDR3 totals 16 residues. The J segment lost 3 bases and the V segment lost 0 bases, leaving 4 bases of the junction unmatched. Per germline, CDR1 SGHNT and CDR2 YENEEA. For the CDR3, the DNA is TGTGCCAGCAGCTTAGAGGCTAGCGGATACACCGGGGAGCTGTTTTTT. It translates to CASSLEASGYTGELFF.

This sequence joins TRBV27 and TRBJ1-2, with 7 nucleotides matching TRBD1. This CDR3 comprises 14 residues. The germline gives CDR1 MNHEY, CDR2 SMNVEV (reference sequence). V shed 3 bases and J 8 bases; nucleotides not matched to a gene: 9. The CDR3 DNA reads as TGTGCCAGCAGTTTTCACAAGGGGGCGCAGGGCTACACCTTC. Protein sequence: CASSFHKGAQGYTF.

This chain connects TRBV6-6 to TRBJ2-3, with TRBD2 matching 15 bases. The J segment lost 7 bases and the V segment lost 6 bases, leaving 5 bases of the junction unmatched. Germline CDR1 reads MNHNY; CDR2 reads SVGAGI (reference sequence). The CDR3 is 15 residues long. This chain's CDR3 is CASRRTSGGANTQYF. The CDR3 nucleotides read TGTGCCAGCAGGCGGACTAGCGGGGGGGCAAATACGCAGTATTTT.

The chain has TRBV5-1 and TRBJ2-2; 7 nucleotides line up with TRBD2. The germline V gene encodes CDR1 SGHRS and CDR2 YFSETQ. V lost 1 base, J lost 0 bases, and 3 bases stayed unmatched. The CDR3 totals 16 residues. DNA for the CDR3: TGCGCCAGCAGCTTGTCCAGCGGGACGAACACCGGGGAGCTGTTTTTT. Amino acids: CASSLSSGTNTGELFF. Full variable domain (outside the CDR3, taken from reference TRBV5-1 and TRBJ2-2): KAGVTQTPRYLIKTRGQQVTLSCSPISGHRSVSWYQQTPGQGLQFLFEYFSETQRNKGNFPGRFSGRQFSNSRSEMNVSTLELGDSALYLCASSLSSGTNTGELFFGEGSRLTVL.

The chain recombines TRBV6-5 with TRBJ2-1; 11 bases map to TRBD1. Germline CDR1 is MNHEY and CDR2 is SVGAGI. The CDR3 sequence is 15 residues long. The ends lost 6 bases at V and 4 bases at J; junction bases unmatched: 5. For the CDR3, the DNA is TGTGCCAGCAGCGGGACAGGGGGTGCATACAATGAGCAGTTCTTC. Translated: CASSGTGGAYNEQFF.